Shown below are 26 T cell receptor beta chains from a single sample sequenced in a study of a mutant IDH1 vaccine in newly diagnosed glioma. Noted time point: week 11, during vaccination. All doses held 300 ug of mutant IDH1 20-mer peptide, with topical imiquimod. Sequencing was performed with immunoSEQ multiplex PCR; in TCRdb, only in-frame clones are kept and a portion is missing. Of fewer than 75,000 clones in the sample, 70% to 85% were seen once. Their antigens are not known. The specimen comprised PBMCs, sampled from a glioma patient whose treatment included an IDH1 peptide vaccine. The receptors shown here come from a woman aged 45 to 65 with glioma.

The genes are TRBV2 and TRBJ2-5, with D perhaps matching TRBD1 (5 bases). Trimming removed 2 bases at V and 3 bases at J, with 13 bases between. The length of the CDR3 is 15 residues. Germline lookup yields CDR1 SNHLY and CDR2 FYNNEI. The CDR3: CASSEPTGREETQYF. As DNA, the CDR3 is TGTGCCAGCAGTGAACCCACAGGAAGGGAAGAGACCCAGTACTTC.

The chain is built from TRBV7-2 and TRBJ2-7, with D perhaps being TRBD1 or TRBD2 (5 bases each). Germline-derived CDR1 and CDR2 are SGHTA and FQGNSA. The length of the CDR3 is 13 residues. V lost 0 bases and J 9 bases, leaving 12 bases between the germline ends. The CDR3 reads CASSLAMGDRQYF. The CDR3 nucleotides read TGTGCCAGCAGCTTAGCGATGGGAGACAGGCAGTACTTC.

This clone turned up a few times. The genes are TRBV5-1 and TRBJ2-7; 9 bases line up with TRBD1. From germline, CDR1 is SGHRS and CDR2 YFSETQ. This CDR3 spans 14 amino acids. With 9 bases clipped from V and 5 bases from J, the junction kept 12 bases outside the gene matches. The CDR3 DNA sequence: TGCGCCACCACCACCGGGACAGGGTACCACGAGCAGTACTTC. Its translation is CATTTGTGYHEQYF.

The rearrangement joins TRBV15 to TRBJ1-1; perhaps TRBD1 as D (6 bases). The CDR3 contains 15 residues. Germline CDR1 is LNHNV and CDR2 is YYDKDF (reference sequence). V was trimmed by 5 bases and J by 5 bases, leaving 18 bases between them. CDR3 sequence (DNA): TGTGCCACCAGCCCTCACAGGGTTAGTGGAACTGAAGCTTTCTTT. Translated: CATSPHRVSGTEAFF.

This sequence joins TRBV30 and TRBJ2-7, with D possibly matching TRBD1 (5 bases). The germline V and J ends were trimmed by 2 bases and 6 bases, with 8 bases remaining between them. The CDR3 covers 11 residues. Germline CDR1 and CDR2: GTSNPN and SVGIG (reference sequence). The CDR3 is CAWSKGLEQYF. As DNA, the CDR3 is TGTGCCTGGAGTAAGGGGCTCGAGCAGTACTTC.

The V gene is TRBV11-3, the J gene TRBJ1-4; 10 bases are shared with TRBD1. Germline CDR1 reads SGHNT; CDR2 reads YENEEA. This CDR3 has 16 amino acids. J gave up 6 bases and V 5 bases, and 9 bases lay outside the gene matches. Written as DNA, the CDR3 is TGTGCCAGCAGCCCCCGGACAGGGGGGAGGGATGAAAAACTGTTTTTT. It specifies CASSPRTGGRDEKLFF.

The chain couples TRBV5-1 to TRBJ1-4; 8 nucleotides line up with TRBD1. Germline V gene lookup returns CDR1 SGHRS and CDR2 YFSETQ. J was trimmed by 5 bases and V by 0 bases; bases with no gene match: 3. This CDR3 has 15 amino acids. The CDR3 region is CASSLERTGNEKLFF. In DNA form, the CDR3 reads TGCGCCAGCAGCTTGGAAAGGACAGGGAATGAAAAACTGTTTTTT.

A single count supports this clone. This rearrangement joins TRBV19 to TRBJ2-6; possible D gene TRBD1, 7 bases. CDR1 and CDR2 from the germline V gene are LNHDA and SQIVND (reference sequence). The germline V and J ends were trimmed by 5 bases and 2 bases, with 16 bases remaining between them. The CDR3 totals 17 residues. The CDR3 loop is CASSDSFRGAGANVLTF. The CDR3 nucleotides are TGTGCCAGTAGTGATAGTTTCAGGGGGGCTGGGGCCAACGTCCTGACTTTC. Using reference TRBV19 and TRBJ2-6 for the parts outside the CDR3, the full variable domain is DGGITQSPKYLFRKEGQNVTLSCEQNLNHDAMYWYRQDPGQGLRLIYYSQIVNDFQKGDIAEGYSVSREKKESFPLTVTSAQKNPTAFYLCASSDSFRGAGANVLTFGAGSRLTVL.

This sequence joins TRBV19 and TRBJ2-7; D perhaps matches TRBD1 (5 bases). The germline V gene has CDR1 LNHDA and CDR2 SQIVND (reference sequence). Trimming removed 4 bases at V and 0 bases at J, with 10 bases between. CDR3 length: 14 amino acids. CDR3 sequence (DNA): TGTGCCAGTAGTACCAAGGGGTCCTCCTACGAGCAGTACTTC. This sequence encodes CASSTKGSSYEQYF. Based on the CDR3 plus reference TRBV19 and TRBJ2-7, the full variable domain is DGGITQSPKYLFRKEGQNVTLSCEQNLNHDAMYWYRQDPGQGLRLIYYSQIVNDFQKGDIAEGYSVSREKKESFPLTVTSAQKNPTAFYLCASSTKGSSYEQYFGPGTRLTVT.

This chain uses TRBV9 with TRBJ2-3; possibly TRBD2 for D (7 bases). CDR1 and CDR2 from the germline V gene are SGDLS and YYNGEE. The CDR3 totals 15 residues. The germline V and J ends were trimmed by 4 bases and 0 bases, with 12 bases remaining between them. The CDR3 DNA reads TGTGCCAGCAGCCAGAGGGGGGGGAGCACAGATACGCAGTATTTT. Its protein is CASSQRGGSTDTQYF.

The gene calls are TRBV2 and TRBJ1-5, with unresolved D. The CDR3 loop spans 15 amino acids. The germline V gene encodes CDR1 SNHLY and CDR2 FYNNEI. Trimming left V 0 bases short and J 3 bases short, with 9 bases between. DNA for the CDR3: TGTGCCAGCAGTGAAGCGACCCGGATCAATCAGCCCCAGCATTTT. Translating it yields CASSEATRINQPQHF. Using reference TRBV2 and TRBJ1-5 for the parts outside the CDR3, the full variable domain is EPEVTQTPSHQVTQMGQEVILRCVPISNHLYFYWYRQILGQKVEFLVSFYNNEISEKSEIFDDQFSVERPDGSNFTLKIRSTKLEDSAMYFCASSEATRINQPQHFGDGTRLSIL.

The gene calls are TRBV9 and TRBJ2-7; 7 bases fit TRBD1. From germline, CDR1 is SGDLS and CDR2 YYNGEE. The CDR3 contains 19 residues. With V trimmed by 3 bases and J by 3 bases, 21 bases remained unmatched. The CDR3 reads CASSETPTATGERIYEQYF. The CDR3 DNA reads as TGTGCCAGCAGCGAGACTCCGACGGCAACAGGGGAGAGGATCTACGAGCAGTACTTC. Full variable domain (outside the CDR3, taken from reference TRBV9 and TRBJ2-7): DSGVTQTPKHLITATGQRVTLRCSPRSGDLSVYWYQQSLDQGLQFLIQYYNGEERAKGNILERFSAQQFPDLHSELNLSSLELGDSALYFCASSETPTATGERIYEQYFGPGTRLTVT.

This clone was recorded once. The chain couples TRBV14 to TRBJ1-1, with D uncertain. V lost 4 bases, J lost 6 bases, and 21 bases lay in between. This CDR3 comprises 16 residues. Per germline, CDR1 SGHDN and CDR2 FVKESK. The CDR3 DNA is TGTGCCAGCAGCCCACGGGTCGGGGTTGCGTGGGCTGAAGCTTTCTTT. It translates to CASSPRVGVAWAEAFF.

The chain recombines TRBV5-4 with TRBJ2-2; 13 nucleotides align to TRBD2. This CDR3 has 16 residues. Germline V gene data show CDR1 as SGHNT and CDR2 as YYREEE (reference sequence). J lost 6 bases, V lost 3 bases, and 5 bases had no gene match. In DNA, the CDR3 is TGTGCCAGCAGCTATGGGGGACTAGCGGGGTCCGGGGAGCTGTTTTTT. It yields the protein CASSYGGLAGSGELFF.

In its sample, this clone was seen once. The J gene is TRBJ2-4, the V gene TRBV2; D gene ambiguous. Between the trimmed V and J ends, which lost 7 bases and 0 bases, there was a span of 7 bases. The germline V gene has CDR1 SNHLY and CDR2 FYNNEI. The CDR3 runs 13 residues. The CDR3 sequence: CASIPEAKNIQYF. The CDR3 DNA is TGTGCCAGCATTCCGGAAGCCAAAAACATTCAGTACTTC.

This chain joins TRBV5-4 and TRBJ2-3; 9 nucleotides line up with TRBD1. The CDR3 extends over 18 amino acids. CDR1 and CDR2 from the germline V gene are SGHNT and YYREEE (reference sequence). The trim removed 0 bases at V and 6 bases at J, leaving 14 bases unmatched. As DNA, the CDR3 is TGTGCCAGCAGCTTGGCCCCCCCGGGACAGGGAGCCCTCGATACGCAGTATTTT. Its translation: CASSLAPPGQGALDTQYF.

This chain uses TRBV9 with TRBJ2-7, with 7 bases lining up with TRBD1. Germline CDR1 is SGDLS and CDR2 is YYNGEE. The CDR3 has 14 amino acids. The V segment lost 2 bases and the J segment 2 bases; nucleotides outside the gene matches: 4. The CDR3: CASSVSTGTYEQYF. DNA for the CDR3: TGTGCCAGCAGCGTTTCGACAGGGACCTACGAGCAGTACTTC.

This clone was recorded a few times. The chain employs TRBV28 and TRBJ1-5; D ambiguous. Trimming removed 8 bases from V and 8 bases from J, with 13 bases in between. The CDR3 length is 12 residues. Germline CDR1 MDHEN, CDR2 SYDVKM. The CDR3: CASARTPEPQHF. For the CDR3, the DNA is TGTGCCAGCGCCCGTACACCCGAGCCCCAGCATTTT. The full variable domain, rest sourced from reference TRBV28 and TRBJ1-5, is DVKVTQSSRYLVKRTGEKVFLECVQDMDHENMFWYRQDPGLGLRLIYFSYDVKMKEKGDIPEGYSVSREKKERFSLILESASTNQTSMYLCASARTPEPQHFGDGTRLSIL.

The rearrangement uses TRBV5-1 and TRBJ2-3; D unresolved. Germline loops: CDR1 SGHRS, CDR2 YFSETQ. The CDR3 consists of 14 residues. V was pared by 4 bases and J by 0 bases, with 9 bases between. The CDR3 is CASSIQSSTDTQYF. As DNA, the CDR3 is TGCGCCAGCAGCATTCAGAGCAGCACAGATACGCAGTATTTT.

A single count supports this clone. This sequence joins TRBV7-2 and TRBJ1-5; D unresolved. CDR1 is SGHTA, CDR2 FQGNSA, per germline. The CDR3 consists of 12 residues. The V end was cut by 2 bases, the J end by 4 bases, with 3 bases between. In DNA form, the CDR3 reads TGTGCCAGCAGCTTACTTAATCAGCCCCAGCATTTT. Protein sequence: CASSLLNQPQHF.

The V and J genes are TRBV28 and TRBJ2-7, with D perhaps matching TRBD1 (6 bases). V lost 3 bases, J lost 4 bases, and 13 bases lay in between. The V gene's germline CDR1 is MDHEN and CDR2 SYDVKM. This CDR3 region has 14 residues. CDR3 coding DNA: TGTGCCAGCAGTTTGGCAGGGGACCTGTACGAGCAGTACTTC. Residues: CASSLAGDLYEQYF.

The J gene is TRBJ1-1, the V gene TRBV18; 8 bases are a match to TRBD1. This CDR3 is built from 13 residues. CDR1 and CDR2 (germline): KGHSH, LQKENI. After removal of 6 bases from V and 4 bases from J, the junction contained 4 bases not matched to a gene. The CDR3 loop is CASSQQGGTEAFF. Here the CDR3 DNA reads TGTGCCAGCTCCCAACAGGGGGGCACTGAAGCTTTCTTT.

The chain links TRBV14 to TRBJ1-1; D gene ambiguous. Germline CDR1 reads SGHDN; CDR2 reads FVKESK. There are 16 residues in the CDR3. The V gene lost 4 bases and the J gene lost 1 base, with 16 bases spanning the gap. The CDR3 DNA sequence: TGTGCCAGCAGCCCGGCCGAACTTATCCCGAACACTGAAGCTTTCTTT. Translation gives CASSPAELIPNTEAFF. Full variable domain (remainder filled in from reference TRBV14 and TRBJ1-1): EAGVTQFPSHSVIEKGQTVTLRCDPISGHDNLYWYRRVMGKEIKFLLHFVKESKQDESGMPNNRFLAERTGGTYSTLKVQPAELEDSGVYFCASSPAELIPNTEAFFGQGTRLTVV.

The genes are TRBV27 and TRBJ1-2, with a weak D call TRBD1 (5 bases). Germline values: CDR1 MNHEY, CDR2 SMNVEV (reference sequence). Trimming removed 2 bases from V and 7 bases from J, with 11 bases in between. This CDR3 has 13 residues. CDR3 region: CASSLVDRSGYTF. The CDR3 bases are TGTGCCAGCAGTTTAGTCGACAGATCTGGCTACACCTTC.

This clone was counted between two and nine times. The CDR3 sequence is CASSRVSNQPQHF. CDR3 sequence (DNA): TGTGCCAGCAGTCGGGTTAGCAATCAGCCCCAGCATTTT. The chain links TRBV11-2 to TRBJ1-5; the D is unclear. Germline values: CDR1 SGHAT, CDR2 FQNNGV. CDR3 size: 13 residues. V gave up 6 bases and J gave up 0 bases, with 6 bases separating them.

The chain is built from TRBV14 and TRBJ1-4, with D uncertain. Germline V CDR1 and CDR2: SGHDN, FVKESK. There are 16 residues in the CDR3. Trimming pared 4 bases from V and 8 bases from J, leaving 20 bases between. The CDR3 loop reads CASSPRGGGLSEKLFF. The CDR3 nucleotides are TGTGCCAGCAGCCCTCGAGGAGGAGGCCTCTCCGAAAAACTGTTTTTT.